These 21 T cell receptor beta chains were all obtained from the same sample, sequenced in a study of long-term antiretroviral therapy in people with HIV. Survey level was the resolution at which the v3.0 immunoSEQ assay ran. This table comes from immunoSEQ multiplex PCR, and its TCRdb copy is limited to in-frame clones, with some not included. The table has tens of thousands of clones, roughly nine tenths seen once. The sequencing used unsorted PBMCs, collected around 5 years before starting antiretroviral therapy. The receptors originated from a man aged 50 or older with HIV.

The rearrangement uses TRBV5-5 and TRBJ2-7, with no clear D. This CDR3 is 12 amino acids long. Trimming shortened V by 2 bases and J by 4 bases, and 7 bases separated the two germline ends. Per germline, CDR1 SGHKS and CDR2 YYEKEE (reference sequence). The CDR3 DNA is TGTGCCAGCAGCTTAGTTGGTTACGAGCAGTACTTC. It translates to CASSLVGYEQYF.

The chain links TRBV7-2 to TRBJ1-5; D gene ambiguous. The CDR3 has 16 amino acids. CDR1 SGHTA and CDR2 FQGNSA come from the germline V gene. V gave up 1 base and J gave up 4 bases, with 14 bases separating them. In nucleotides, the CDR3 is TGTGCCAGCAGCTTAGTATCTTCGGTGGGGAATCAGCCCCAGCATTTT. Translation: CASSLVSSVGNQPQHF.

The rearrangement uses TRBV5-6 and TRBJ2-3; 12 bases are a match to TRBD2. The J segment lost 6 bases and the V segment lost 5 bases, leaving 7 bases of the junction unmatched. The CDR3 has 15 amino acids. The V gene's germline CDR1 is SGHDT and CDR2 YYEEEE. For the CDR3, the DNA is TGTGCCAGCAGTTTGACTAGCGGGAGCGGGGATACGCAGTATTTT. The encoded protein is CASSLTSGSGDTQYF.

The rearrangement links TRBV9 to TRBJ1-4; the D gene is possibly TRBD1 (6 bases). Trimming pared 2 bases from V and 4 bases from J, leaving 9 bases between. Germline V gives CDR1 SGDLS, CDR2 YYNGEE. The CDR3 is 14 residues long. CDR3 in amino acids: CASSVGAGNEKLFF. The CDR3 region has the DNA TGTGCCAGCAGCGTGGGGGCGGGTAATGAAAAACTGTTTTTT.

DNA for the CDR3: TGTGCCAGCAGTGAAGTCTCACGGGGGGGGCAGTACTTC. It is translated as CASSEVSRGGQYF. The gene calls are TRBV2 and TRBJ2-7; 8 positions match TRBD2. Germline CDR1 and CDR2: SNHLY and FYNNEI. The CDR3 loop spans 13 amino acids. The ends lost 1 base at V and 9 bases at J; junction bases unmatched: 5.

This CDR3 reads CASSLLSGQRSPLHF. CDR3 sequence (DNA): TGTGCCAGCAGCCTTTTGTCGGGGCAGAGGTCACCCCTCCACTTT. The rearrangement links TRBV7-9 to TRBJ1-6, with a possible D match to TRBD1 (5 bases). Looked up from germline, CDR1 is SEHNR and CDR2 is FQNEAQ (reference sequence). The CDR3 is made up of 15 amino acids. The V gene lost 5 bases and the J gene lost 10 bases, with 18 bases spanning the gap.

The chain combines TRBV14 with TRBJ2-3; D is perhaps TRBD1 (6 bases). This CDR3 region has 18 residues. Trimming removed 1 base from V and 6 bases from J, with 23 bases in between. Germline CDR1 SGHDN, CDR2 FVKESK. In DNA form, the CDR3 reads TGTGCCAGCAGCCAAGGATTAGCTGACAGGCCCCGAGGGGATACGCAGTATTTT. Residues: CASSQGLADRPRGDTQYF.

The rearrangement uses TRBV5-4 and TRBJ2-3, with D perhaps matching TRBD1 (6 bases). The ends were cut back, 4 bases at V and 5 bases at J, with 14 bases in the middle. Germline V lookup: CDR1 SGHNT, CDR2 YYREEE (reference sequence). The CDR3 length is 14 residues. Written as DNA, the CDR3 is TGTGCCAGCAGCCTCCCCGAGGGGGAAGATACGCAGTATTTT. Translation gives CASSLPEGEDTQYF.

The V gene is TRBV2, the J gene TRBJ2-2, with 9 bases aligning to TRBD2. V was pared by 5 bases and J by 2 bases, with 3 bases of the junction left unmatched. This CDR3 spans 15 amino acids. The germline CDR1 and CDR2 sequences are SNHLY and FYNNEI. The CDR3 spells CASSSGLANTGELFF. The CDR3 coding sequence is TGTGCCAGCAGTTCGGGACTAGCTAACACCGGGGAGCTGTTTTTT. Based on the CDR3 plus reference TRBV2 and TRBJ2-2, the full variable domain is EPEVTQTPSHQVTQMGQEVILRCVPISNHLYFYWYRQILGQKVEFLVSFYNNEISEKSEIFDDQFSVERPDGSNFTLKIRSTKLEDSAMYFCASSSGLANTGELFFGEGSRLTVL.

This clone was seen just once. The rearrangement joins TRBV5-8 to TRBJ2-2; possibly TRBD1 for D (6 bases). V lost 1 base and J lost 2, with 12 bases in between. The CDR3 contains 16 residues. Germline loops: CDR1 SGHTS, CDR2 YDEGEE. CDR3 DNA: TGTGCCAGCAGCTTGTTCGTACAGGGCAACACCGGGGAGCTGTTTTTT. The encoded protein is CASSLFVQGNTGELFF.

The chain uses TRBV6-5 and TRBJ2-1, with 9 bases aligning to TRBD2. V shed 7 bases, J shed 8 bases, and the junction held 12 bases outside the gene matches. Germline-derived CDR1 and CDR2 are MNHEY and SVGAGI. This CDR3 contains 15 residues. The CDR3 DNA reads as TGTGCCAGCACCCTGCGGGGGGGCGGATTCTATGAGCAGTTCTTC. As protein: CASTLRGGGFYEQFF.

This clone was observed a handful of times. The chain employs TRBV2 and TRBJ1-2; D is unclear. Germline V gene sequence: CDR1 SNHLY, CDR2 FYNNEI. This CDR3 is 11 amino acids long. V was trimmed by 6 bases and J by 7 bases, leaving 9 bases between them. The DNA of the CDR3 is TGTGCCAGCAGAGGGCGGGGTGGCTACACCTTC. Protein sequence: CASRGRGGYTF.

The chain has TRBV6-5 and TRBJ2-2, with 7 bases matching TRBD2. Germline lookup yields CDR1 MNHEY and CDR2 SVGAGI. There are 15 residues in the CDR3. With 2 bases clipped from V and 6 bases from J, the junction kept 6 bases outside the gene matches. The CDR3 loop reads CASSYLAGRAGELFF. The CDR3 nucleotides are TGTGCCAGCAGTTACCTCGCAGGGAGGGCCGGGGAGCTGTTTTTT.

The V call is TRBV28, the J call TRBJ2-3; D may be TRBD1 (6 bases). This CDR3 spans 16 amino acids. Looked up from germline, CDR1 is MDHEN and CDR2 is SYDVKM. V was trimmed by 4 bases and J by 3 bases, leaving 17 bases between them. CDR3 bases: TGTGCCAGCAGTTCCCTCCCAGATACAGGGACAGATACGCAGTATTTT. Amino acid sequence: CASSSLPDTGTDTQYF.

V is TRBV25-1 and J is TRBJ2-5, with no clear D. From germline, CDR1 is MGHDK and CDR2 SYGVNS. The V end was cut by 4 bases, the J end by 3 bases, with 3 bases between. This CDR3 spans 11 amino acids. The CDR3 nucleotides are TGTGCCAGCAGTGCCGAAGAGACCCAGTACTTC. Amino acids: CASSAEETQYF.

This clone occurred a few times. The V gene is TRBV11-1, the J gene TRBJ1-2, with TRBD1 matching 8 bases. Trimming at V came to 4 bases and at J to 6 bases, leaving 7 bases not matched to a gene. Germline lookup yields CDR1 SGHAT and CDR2 FQDESV (reference sequence). This CDR3 spans 14 amino acids. The CDR3 region has the DNA TGTGCCAGCAGCTACGGGACAGGTGGCGATGGCTACACCTTC. It yields the protein CASSYGTGGDGYTF.

The chain links TRBV6-1 to TRBJ1-5; D unclear. Trimming stripped 6 bases from V and 3 bases from J, with 6 bases between. CDR1 is MNHNS and CDR2 is SASEGT in the germline V gene. The CDR3 consists of 12 residues. CDR3 nucleotide sequence: TGTGCCAGCAGCGGGGACAATCAGCCCCAGCATTTT. Translating it yields CASSGDNQPQHF.

This chain links TRBV18 with TRBJ2-3; 7 positions agree with TRBD1. V lost 2 bases to trimming and J lost 6 bases; unmatched junction nucleotides: 8. CDR3 length equals 15 residues. The germline gives CDR1 KGHSH, CDR2 LQKENI. The CDR3 here is CASSPYQGVRDTQYF. CDR3 coding DNA: TGTGCCAGCTCACCATACCAGGGGGTCAGGGATACGCAGTATTTT.

The chain is built from TRBV7-6 and TRBJ2-7; D is ambiguous. Germline V gene lookup returns CDR1 SGHVS and CDR2 FNYEAQ. Trimming pared 5 bases from V and 3 bases from J, leaving 11 bases between. CDR3 length: 13 amino acids. The chain's CDR3 is CASSPGPNYEQYF. In nucleotides, the CDR3 is TGTGCCAGCAGCCCCGGACCCAACTACGAGCAGTACTTC.

This clone was seen a single time. V is TRBV28 and J is TRBJ2-7; D is tentatively TRBD1 or TRBD2 (5 bases each). V lost 4 bases and J lost 4, with 17 bases in between. The CDR3 is made up of 15 amino acids. CDR1 and CDR2 (germline): MDHEN, SYDVKM. The CDR3 sequence is CASSSPSGASYEQYF. The CDR3 DNA reads as TGTGCCAGCAGTTCCCCCTCCGGGGCTTCGTACGAGCAGTACTTC.

The CDR3 sequence: CASSLSPWQPQHF. The CDR3 bases are TGTGCCAGCAGCTTGTCCCCCTGGCAGCCCCAGCATTTT. The V and J genes are TRBV5-5 and TRBJ1-5; D is ambiguous. This CDR3 has 13 residues. Trimming removed 1 base from V and 7 bases from J, with 9 bases in between. Germline V gene lookup returns CDR1 SGHKS and CDR2 YYEKEE (reference sequence).